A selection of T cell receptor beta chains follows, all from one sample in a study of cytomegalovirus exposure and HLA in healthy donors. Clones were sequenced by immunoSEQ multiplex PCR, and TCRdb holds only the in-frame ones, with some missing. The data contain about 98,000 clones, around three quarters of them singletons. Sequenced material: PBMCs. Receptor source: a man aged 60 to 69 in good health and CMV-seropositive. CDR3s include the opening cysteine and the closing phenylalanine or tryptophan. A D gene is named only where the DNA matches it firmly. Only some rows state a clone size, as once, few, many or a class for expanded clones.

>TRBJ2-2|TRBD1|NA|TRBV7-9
TGTGCCAGCAGCCAACCACAGGGGTTGGCCGGGGAGCTGTTTTTT
CASSQPQGLAGELFF
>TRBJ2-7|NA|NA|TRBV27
TGTGCCAGCAGTTTAGCCGGGGACATCATTTACGAGCAGTACTTC
CASSLAGDIIYEQYF
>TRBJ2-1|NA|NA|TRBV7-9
TGTTCCAGCAGCCCCGGGGGTCCAAGCTCCTACAATGAGCAGTTCTTC
CSSSPGGPSSYNEQFF
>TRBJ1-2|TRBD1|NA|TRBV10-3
TGTGCCATCAGTGAGTCTGGACAGGGAAGAGGGGCGGACTATGGCTACACCTTC
CAISESGQGRGADYGYTF
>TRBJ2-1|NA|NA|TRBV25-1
TGTGCCAGCAGTGAATTGTTTCAGGCGACAGTCCCCTACAATGAGCAGTTCTTC
CASSELFQATVPYNEQFF
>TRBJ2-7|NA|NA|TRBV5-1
TGCGCCAGCAGCTTAAGGGAAGGCGGTCGGGGAGAGCAGTACTTC
CASSLREGGRGEQYF
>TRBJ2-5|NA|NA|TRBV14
TGTGCCAGCAGCCAAGCAGGTCCAGCCACGAGGACCCAGTACTTC
CASSQAGPATRTQYF
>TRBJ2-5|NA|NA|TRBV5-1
TGCGCCAGCAGATCCACCGCCGGGTCTTTGGAGACCCAGTACTTC
CASRSTAGSLETQYF
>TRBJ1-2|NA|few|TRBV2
TGTGCCAGCAGTGAAACCCCCCAGGGTAGGGGTGGCTACACCTTC
CASSETPQGRGGYTF
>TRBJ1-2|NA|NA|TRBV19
TGTGCCAGTAGTAGAGTCGCTAACTATGGCTACACCTTC
CASSRVANYGYTF
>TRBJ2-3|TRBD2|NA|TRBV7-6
TGTGCCAGCAGCTTGGAGCTAGCGGGGGGTATGTCAGATACGCAGTATTTT
CASSLELAGGMSDTQYF
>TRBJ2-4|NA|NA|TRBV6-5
TGTGCCAGCATTCCGGGGGGCCTAGCCAAAAACATTCAGTACTTC
CASIPGGLAKNIQYF
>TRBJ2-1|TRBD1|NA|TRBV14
TGTGCCAGCAGCTACAGGGGGGTTTACAATGAGCAGTTCTTC
CASSYRGVYNEQFF
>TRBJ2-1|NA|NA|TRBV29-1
TGCAGCGTCGGTGGGGGACACTTCCTGAGCTCCTACAATGAGCAGTTCTTC
CSVGGGHFLSSYNEQFF
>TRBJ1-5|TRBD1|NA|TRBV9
TGTGCCAGCGGTACAGGGGACCGCAATCAGCCCCAGCATTTT
CASGTGDRNQPQHF
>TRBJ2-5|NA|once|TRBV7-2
TGTGCCAGCAGCTTCCCTGGTTGGGACACCCAAGAGACCCAGTACTTC
CASSFPGWDTQETQYF
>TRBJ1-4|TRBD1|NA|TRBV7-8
TGTGCCAGCAGCGCCGGGACAGGGGGCCGAGGTGGTGAAAAACTGTTTTTT
CASSAGTGGRGGEKLFF
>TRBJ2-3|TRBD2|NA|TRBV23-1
TGCGCCAGCAGCGGGGGGGGGCCCTGGGATACGCAGTATTTT
CASSGGGPWDTQYF
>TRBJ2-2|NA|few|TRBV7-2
TGTGCCAGCAGCATCCACGGGAACACCGGGGAGCTGTTTTTT
CASSIHGNTGELFF
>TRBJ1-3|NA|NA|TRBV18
TGTGCCAGCTCACTTCAAGGACGGACGGGATCCTCTGGAAACACCATATATTTT
CASSLQGRTGSSGNTIYF
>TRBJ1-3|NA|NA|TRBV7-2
TGTGCCAGCAGGGGGCAGGTTGGAAACACCATATATTTT
CASRGQVGNTIYF
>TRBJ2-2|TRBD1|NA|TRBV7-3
TGTGCCAGCAGCCTGGGACAGGTTAACACCGGGGAGCTGTTTTTT
CASSLGQVNTGELFF
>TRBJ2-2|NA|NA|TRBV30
TGTGCCTGGAAGCGAGACGTATCCTGGAACACCGGGGAGCTGTTTTTT
CAWKRDVSWNTGELFF
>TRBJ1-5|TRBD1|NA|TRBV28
TGTGCCAGCAGCCTACCCCGGGAGGGGGCAAGCAATCAGCCCCAGCATTTT
CASSLPREGASNQPQHF
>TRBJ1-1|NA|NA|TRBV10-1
TGCGCCAGCAGCAGGACTTTCAACACTGAAGCTTTCTTT
CASSRTFNTEAFF
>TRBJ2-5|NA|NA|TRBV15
TGTGCCACCAGCAGACAGGGTCGCCAAGAGACCCAGTACTTC
CATSRQGRQETQYF
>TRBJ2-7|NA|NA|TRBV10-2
TGCGCCAGCAGTGACCAGCGGGTCTCGGGCTACGAGCAGTACTTC
CASSDQRVSGYEQYF
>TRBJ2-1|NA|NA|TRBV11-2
TGTGCCAGCAGCTTAGGCCTTCTCCTCAGGGGCCGGACCCCAAATGAGCAGTTCTTC
CASSLGLLLRGRTPNEQFF
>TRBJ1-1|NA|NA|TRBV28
TGTGCCAGCAGTTCGACAGAAGACATGAACACTGAAGCTTTCTTT
CASSSTEDMNTEAFF
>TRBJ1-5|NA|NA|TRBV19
TGTGCCAGTAGTCAGAGCAATCAGCCCCAGCATTTT
CASSQSNQPQHF
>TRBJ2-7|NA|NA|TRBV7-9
TGTGCCAGCAGCTTAGGGGGGAGGCTAGGATTACGCGAGCAGTACTTC
CASSLGGRLGLREQYF
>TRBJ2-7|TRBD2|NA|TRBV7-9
TGTTCCAGCACCATATGGGTTGGGGCGGGGGAATACGAGCAGTACTTC
CSSTIWVGAGEYEQYF
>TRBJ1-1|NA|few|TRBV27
TGTGCCAGCAGTCCCCGGGGGGGGCTTACTGAAGCTTTCTTT
CASSPRGGLTEAFF
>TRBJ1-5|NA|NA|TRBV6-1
TGTGCCAGCAGTGAAGCGGGGCTATCAATCAATCAGCCCCAGCATTTT
CASSEAGLSINQPQHF
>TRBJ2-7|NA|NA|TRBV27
TGTGCCAGCAGTTTATCACGGGGTTACGAGCAGTACTTC
CASSLSRGYEQYF
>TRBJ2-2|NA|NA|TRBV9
TGTGCCAGCAGCGTAGGGGGCCTGGGGTCGGGGGAGCTGTTTTTT
CASSVGGLGSGELFF
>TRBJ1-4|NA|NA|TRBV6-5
TGTGCCAGCAGTTTCCTCAGGGCGGCTAATGAAAAACTGTTTTTT
CASSFLRAANEKLFF
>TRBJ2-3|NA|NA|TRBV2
TGTGCCAGCAGCAATACAGATACGCAGTATTTT
CASSNTDTQYF
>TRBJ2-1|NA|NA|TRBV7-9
TGTGCCAGCAGCGGCAGGTATACGGGGGAGCAGTTCTTC
CASSGRYTGEQFF
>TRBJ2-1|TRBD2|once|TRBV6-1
TGTGCCAGCAAAGCGGGGGGGCGCAATGAGCAGTTCTTC
CASKAGGRNEQFF
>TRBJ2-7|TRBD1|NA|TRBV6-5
TGTGCCAGCAGTTACCGCACGACAGGGTCATGGTACGAGCAGTACTTC
CASSYRTTGSWYEQYF
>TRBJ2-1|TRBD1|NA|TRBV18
TGTGCCAGCTCGGGGACAGGGGGCGCCGGCTCCTACAATGAGCAGTTCTTC
CASSGTGGAGSYNEQFF
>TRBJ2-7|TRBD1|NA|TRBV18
TGTGCCAGCTCACCAAGGGAGTCGACAGGGGGCGAGCAGTACTTC
CASSPRESTGGEQYF
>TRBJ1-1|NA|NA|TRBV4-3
TGCGCCAGCAGCCAAGATCTATGGGGCGCTGAAGCTTTCTTT
CASSQDLWGAEAFF
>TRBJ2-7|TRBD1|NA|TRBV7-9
TGTGCCAGCAGCTTCCTAGGGACAGGCCCGGATCTTCCGGGCGAGCAGTACTTC
CASSFLGTGPDLPGEQYF
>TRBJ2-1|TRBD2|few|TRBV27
TGTGCCAGCAGTTTGGCTAGCGGGGGGGCCGGTGAGCAGTTCTTC
CASSLASGGAGEQFF
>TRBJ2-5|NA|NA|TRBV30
TGTGCCTGGAGTGTCGGTCAAGAGACCCAGTACTTC
CAWSVGQETQYF
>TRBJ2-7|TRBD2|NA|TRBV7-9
TGTGCCAGCAGCTTAGCGGGGAGGGATTCCTACGAGCAGTACTTC
CASSLAGRDSYEQYF
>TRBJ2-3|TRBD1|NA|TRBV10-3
TGTGCCATCAGGCGGACAGGAAGCACAGATACGCAGTATTTT
CAIRRTGSTDTQYF
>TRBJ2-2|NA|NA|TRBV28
TGTGCCAGCAGTTCACCCCGCGGACAGCTCCTCGGGGAGCTGTTTTTT
CASSSPRGQLLGELFF